These T cell receptor beta chains were read from a single sample in a study of blood T cell repertoires in COVID-19. The data were produced by immunoSEQ multiplex PCR, yet TCRdb's version contains in-frame clones alone and is incomplete. The table shows about 280,000 clones, with roughly 86% occurring only once. What was sequenced was peripheral blood. The origin of the receptors is a man between 18 and 35 years old with active or convalescent COVID-19. Each CDR3 is given with its conserved first and last residue. A D gene is named only where the DNA matches it firmly. Size is omitted from some rows. Given values are once, few, many or a class for expanded clones.

d_call | clone_size | j_call | v_call | cdr3_nt | cdr3_aa
TRBD1 | NA | TRBJ1-6 | TRBV9 | TGTGCCAGCAGCGTAGGGAGGGGTGACAGGGGGCAGGGGTCACCCCTCCACTTT | CASSVGRGDRGQGSPLHF
NA | NA | TRBJ1-6 | TRBV5-1 | TGCGCCAGCAGCTTGGCACAGATTAATTCACCCCTCCACTTT | CASSLAQINSPLHF
NA | few | TRBJ1-6 | TRBV18 | TGTGCCAGCTCACAAACCCAGGGAGGCGATTCACCCCTCCACTTT | CASSQTQGGDSPLHF
NA | once | TRBJ2-1 | TRBV28 | TGTGCCAGCAGTTTTTATTCAGGGCCCTACAATGAGCAGTTCTTC | CASSFYSGPYNEQFF
TRBD1 | NA | TRBJ1-2 | TRBV7-8 | TGTGCCAGCACCACTAGACAGGGTCGGGGCTACACCTTC | CASTTRQGRGYTF
TRBD2 | NA | TRBJ2-3 | TRBV25-1 | TGTGCCAGCGGACTAGCGGGGGGGCCCCTCACAGATACGCAGTATTTT | CASGLAGGPLTDTQYF
NA | NA | TRBJ1-1 | TRBV5-4 | TGTGCCAGCAGCGGAGAGGTGAACACTGAAGCTTTCTTT | CASSGEVNTEAFF
TRBD1 | few | TRBJ1-2 | TRBV24-1 | TGTGCCACCAGTGCAGAGGACAGGGAGTTCCATGGCTACACCTTC | CATSAEDREFHGYTF
TRBD1 | few | TRBJ1-5 | TRBV19 | TGTGCCAGTAGTGGCAGGGGGTTTGGTCAGCCCCAGCATTTT | CASSGRGFGQPQHF
NA | NA | TRBJ1-1 | TRBV19 | TGTGCCAGTAGTATAGACCAAAGCATGAACACTGAAGCTTTCTTT | CASSIDQSMNTEAFF
NA | NA | TRBJ1-2 | TRBV27 | TGTGCCAGCAGTTTAAAAAAGGGGCAAATCTATGGCTACACCTTC | CASSLKKGQIYGYTF
TRBD2 | few | TRBJ2-1 | TRBV7-2 | TGTGCCAGCAGCTTAGGTTTCGGGAGGGAGCAGTTCTTC | CASSLGFGREQFF
NA | once | TRBJ2-1 | TRBV2 | TGTGCCAGCAACGGCGGTTCCTACAATGAGCAGTTCTTC | CASNGGSYNEQFF
NA | NA | TRBJ1-2 | TRBV11-2 | TGTGCCAGCAGCTTAGGCGGCAGGGGTTATAACTATGGCTACACCTTC | CASSLGGRGYNYGYTF
NA | NA | TRBJ1-6 | TRBV6-1 | TGTGCCAGCAGTGAAGACCGGAGCTCCTATAATTCACCCCTCCACTTT | CASSEDRSSYNSPLHF
NA | NA | TRBJ2-5 | TRBV7-9 | TGTGCCAGCAGCCCCCCGAGGTACCAAGAGACCCAGTACTTC | CASSPPRYQETQYF
TRBD2 | NA | TRBJ2-7 | TRBV3-1/TRBV3-2 | TGTGCCAGCAGCCAAGGAACGAGCGGGGGGGCCTACGAGCAGTACTTC | CASSQGTSGGAYEQYF
TRBD1 | NA | TRBJ2-7 | TRBV5-4 | TGTGCCAGCACCATGAAACAGGGGACGACCGAGCAGTACTTC | CASTMKQGTTEQYF
NA | NA | TRBJ1-6 | TRBV13 | TGTGCCAGCAGCTTATCAAACAAGGTGGGACTCGAAAATTCACCCCTCCACTTT | CASSLSNKVGLENSPLHF